This T cell receptor beta chain emerged from a study of Ad26.COV2.S vaccination and SARS-CoV-2 variants. Looking at the study overall: Intramuscular Ad26.COV2.S at 5x10^10 or 1x10^11 viral particles.

Germline assignment: CDR1 MNHEY and CDR2 SMNVEV (reference sequence). The junction had 7 bases not matched to a gene; V was cut back by 2 bases and J by 0 bases. The CDR3 has 16 amino acids. Treatment noted: around 19 received Ad26.COV2.S at low or high dose, single or two shots; about five received placebo; per-sample allocation not given. Sampling was done on day 63 after the first vaccine or placebo injection. Produced via immunoSEQ multiplex PCR; TCRdb's table is partial and in-frame only. This table has approximately 410,000 clones, roughly 90% appearing once. The V and J genes are TRBV27 and TRBJ2-7; 7 positions agree with TRBD2. The TCR was taken from a person between 18 and 65 years old who received the Ad26.COV2.S COVID-19 vaccine or a placebo. The material was peripheral blood, obtained in a trial of Ad26.COV2.S vaccine versus placebo. CDR3 bases: TGTGCCAGCAGTTTAAATGGGGGGGATTTCTCCTACGAGCAGTACTTC. The encoded protein is CASSLNGGDFSYEQYF.